This T cell receptor (beta chain) comes out of a study of T cell responses to AZD1222 COVID-19 vaccine. TCRdb keeps only in-frame clones here, not all; method: immunoSEQ multiplex PCR. The sample shows roughly 96,000 clones, 88% of them seen only once. Notes on the study in general: The peak T cell response came first, and repertoires were sampled only after it. Donors were largely white British and mainly female; clonal diversity was possibly underestimated. A reported finding is that nearly half of spike-specific TCRs target unmutated variant regions. Across spike, vaccine-associated CD4 TCRs were found, dominant at 160-218 and 743-854.

Germline trimming cut 7 bases from V and 2 bases from J; bases unmatched to any gene: 3. There are 12 residues in the CDR3. The germline CDR1 and CDR2 sequences are SQVTM and ANQGSEA. With regard to this clone: Its cognate antigen is unknown.

The chain uses TRBV29-1 and TRBJ2-3; TRBD2 agrees at 7 bases. The material was peripheral blood, obtained on day 0 of AZD1222 vaccination. The TCR sequence derives from an adult in good health. CDR3 sequence reads: CSGLADTDTQYF. The CDR3 nucleotides are TGCAGCGGTCTAGCGGACACAGATACGCAGTATTTT.